This section outlines one T cell receptor beta chain sequence together with its context. The data belong to a study of CD8 T cells in Susac syndrome. The CDR3 length is 12 residues. Trimming shortened V by 4 bases and J by 9 bases, and 13 bases separated the two germline ends. CDR1 is MDHEN and CDR2 is SYDVKM in the germline V gene. When the RNA was reverse transcribed, random hexamers were used with an input of about 0.45 to 1 ug. In TCRdb, the immunoSEQ multiplex PCR reads were re-called with MiXCR into one record per CDR3 protein. The sample records under 250,000 distinct CDR3 sequences, about 95% being singletons.

The V gene is TRBV28, the J gene TRBJ2-7; D could derive from TRBD1 or TRBD2 (5 bases each). Input material: CD4+ T cells from PBMCs. This sequence was found in a human donor with Susac syndrome. The CDR3 is CASSYRDLGQYF. CDR3 in DNA: TGTGCCAGCAGTTACCGGGACCTTGGGCAGTACTTC.